Listed here are 31 T cell receptor beta chains from one sample, sequenced in a study of shared clonotypes between healthy human individuals. Produced via immunoSEQ multiplex PCR; TCRdb's table is partial and in-frame only. The table has some 2,400,000 clones, around 95% seen once. Input material: naive CD4+ T cells sorted from blood. Subset noted: CD45RA+ positively selected. The receptors were sampled from a man younger than 35 in good health.

V gene TRBV11-2 combines with J gene TRBJ2-7; TRBD1 aligns across 7 bases. J was trimmed by 8 bases and V by 5 bases; bases with no gene match: 9. Germline V CDR1 and CDR2: SGHAT, FQNNGV. CDR3 length: 13 residues. The CDR3 here is CASSRTGDWKQYF. CDR3 bases: TGTGCCAGCAGCCGAACAGGGGATTGGAAGCAGTACTTC.

The count of this clone is one. V is TRBV5-1 and J is TRBJ2-5; 8 bases are shared with TRBD1. Germline-derived CDR1 and CDR2 are SGHRS and YFSETQ. The CDR3 has 17 residues. Losses at the gene ends were 0 bases for V and 0 bases for J; bases not matched to a gene: 7. The CDR3 bases are TGCGCCAGCAGCTTGGGATTGACAGGGGTGTACCAAGAGACCCAGTACTTC. It specifies CASSLGLTGVYQETQYF.

The rearrangement joins TRBV18 to TRBJ1-5; no clear D gene. The CDR3 has 16 amino acids. With 1 base removed from V and 1 base from J, the gap between germline ends came to 11 bases. Germline V gives CDR1 KGHSH, CDR2 LQKENI. The CDR3 region has the DNA TGTGCCAGCTCACCACGGGGAGGGCTAAGCAATCAGCCCCAGCATTTT. Translation gives CASSPRGGLSNQPQHF.

The gene calls are TRBV19 and TRBJ1-2; no firm D call. Germline V gives CDR1 LNHDA, CDR2 SQIVND (reference sequence). Trimming left V 4 bases short and J 5 bases short, with 5 bases between. This CDR3 comprises 11 residues. The DNA for the CDR3 is TGTGCCAGTAGTACTCTGTATGGCTACACCTTC. Translation gives CASSTLYGYTF.

A word on this clone: Within the sample, other DNA sequences also encode this same CDR3. The chain uses TRBV9 and TRBJ1-5; D is unclear. V lost 0 bases, J lost 3 bases, and 7 bases lay in between. This CDR3 comprises 14 residues. Germline V gene data show CDR1 as SGDLS and CDR2 as YYNGEE. The CDR3 DNA is TGTGCCAGCAGCGTAGGTACCTCCAATCAGCCCCAGCATTTT. Residues: CASSVGTSNQPQHF.

The chain recombines TRBV4-1 with TRBJ2-7; D is possibly TRBD1 or TRBD2 (5 bases each). In germline, CDR1 is MGHRA, CDR2 YSYEKL. With 2 bases removed from V and 1 base from J, the gap between germline ends came to 15 bases. The CDR3 covers 16 residues. CDR3 DNA: TGCGCCAGCAGCCAAACGGGACCCAAGAGGTCCTACGAGCAGTACTTC. Translating gives CASSQTGPKRSYEQYF.

V gene TRBV6-1 combines with J gene TRBJ2-7; a possible D gene is TRBD2 (7 bases). V lost 6 bases to trimming and J lost 2 bases, with 17 bases between them. Germline V gene lookup returns CDR1 MNHNS and CDR2 SASEGT. This CDR3 has 15 residues. The CDR3 here is CASSQGGGVAYEQYF. DNA for the CDR3: TGTGCCAGCAGCCAAGGGGGAGGGGTCGCCTACGAGCAGTACTTC.

The chain is built from TRBV19 and TRBJ1-2, with no clear D. Germline V gene lookup returns CDR1 LNHDA and CDR2 SQIVND (reference sequence). The CDR3 totals 13 residues. The V end lost 9 bases, the J end lost 5 bases, and 16 bases lay between the germline ends. CDR3 in DNA: TGTGCCAGCAGCAGCCGAGACCGATATGGCTACACCTTC. Protein product: CASSSRDRYGYTF.

The chain couples TRBV7-9 to TRBJ1-6; D is ambiguous. CDR1 and CDR2 (germline): SEHNR, FQNEAQ (reference sequence). CDR3 length: 12 amino acids. V lost 4 bases to trimming and J lost 7 bases, with 5 bases between them. CDR3 protein: CASSSINSPLHF. CDR3 DNA sequence: TGTGCCAGCAGCTCTATCAATTCACCCCTCCACTTT.

The chain uses TRBV5-4 and TRBJ2-2; 11 bases map to TRBD1. With 4 bases clipped from V and 7 bases from J, the junction kept 9 bases outside the gene matches. This CDR3 is built from 16 residues. Germline V gene lookup returns CDR1 SGHNT and CDR2 YYREEE (reference sequence). The CDR3 DNA sequence: TGTGCCAGCAGCCCTCGGACAGGGGGCGAGGGCGGGGAGCTGTTTTTT. It specifies CASSPRTGGEGGELFF.

J is TRBJ2-3 and V is TRBV5-1; 7 positions agree with TRBD2. Trimming took 0 bases from V and 2 from J; bases not matched to a gene: 15. The CDR3 consists of 19 residues. Germline V gene sequence: CDR1 SGHRS, CDR2 YFSETQ. This chain's CDR3 is CASSLVLAAGAPPTDTQYF. CDR3 nucleotides: TGCGCCAGCAGCTTGGTTTTGGCGGCGGGAGCCCCTCCCACAGATACGCAGTATTTT.

The chain links TRBV11-2 to TRBJ1-1; D gene unclear. The CDR3 extends over 17 amino acids. Germline V gives CDR1 SGHAT, CDR2 FQNNGV. Trimming shortened V by 5 bases and J by 0 bases, and 19 bases separated the two germline ends. The CDR3, as DNA: TGTGCCAGCAGCGATGGTCCCTTTTTTGTCCTGAACACTGAAGCTTTCTTT. It is translated as CASSDGPFFVLNTEAFF.

This clone was counted a few times. CDR3 sequence: CASSRRDRGQTLAKNIQYF. As DNA, the CDR3 is TGTGCCAGTAGTCGCCGGGACAGGGGTCAGACCCTAGCCAAAAACATTCAGTACTTC. The rearrangement joins TRBV19 to TRBJ2-4; TRBD1 matches at 10 bases. V trimming: 5 bases; J trimming: 0 bases; junction bases outside the gene matches: 13. This CDR3 comprises 19 residues. Germline V gene sequence: CDR1 LNHDA, CDR2 SQIVND (reference sequence).

This clone was observed once. CDR3 DNA: TGTGCCAGCAGCTTGGGCGGGGGGCTTCTGTATGGCTACACCTTC. It encodes CASSLGGGLLYGYTF. V and J are TRBV5-4 and TRBJ1-2; D possibly corresponds to TRBD1 (6 bases). The germline V and J ends were trimmed by 0 bases and 5 bases, with 14 bases remaining between them. CDR3 length: 15 residues. CDR1 and CDR2 (germline): SGHNT, YYREEE (reference sequence).

Turning to this clone: The identical CDR3 is also encoded by other nucleotide sequences in the sample. This chain links TRBV9 with TRBJ1-3; tentative D call: TRBD1 (5 bases). Trimming shortened V by 0 bases and J by 4 bases, and 11 bases separated the two germline ends. The CDR3 spans 15 residues. Germline CDR1 reads SGDLS; CDR2 reads YYNGEE. The CDR3 is CASSVGGVSGNTIYF. The CDR3 nucleotides read TGTGCCAGCAGCGTAGGAGGGGTTTCGGGAAACACCATATATTTT.

The chain couples TRBV11-3 to TRBJ1-1; maybe TRBD1 (5 bases). CDR3 length equals 12 residues. Germline loops: CDR1 SGHNT, CDR2 YENEEA. V was shortened by 1 base and J by 11 bases, with 11 bases between the two germline ends. The CDR3: CASSLGDGRAFF. The CDR3 DNA is TGTGCCAGCAGCTTAGGGGACGGGCGGGCTTTCTTT.

J is TRBJ2-7 and V is TRBV5-1; D is unresolved. The CDR3 spans 15 residues. Trimming removed 0 bases from V and 4 bases from J, with 14 bases in between. Per germline, CDR1 SGHRS and CDR2 YFSETQ. As DNA, the CDR3 is TGCGCCAGCAGCTTGGGGGCTAGTTCCTCTTACGAGCAGTACTTC. This sequence encodes CASSLGASSSYEQYF.

DNA of the CDR3: TGCGCCAGCAGCCAAGTGGCCGGGTTAAACACTGAAGCTTTCTTT. Encoded protein: CASSQVAGLNTEAFF. The V call is TRBV4-1, the J call TRBJ1-1; D unresolved. Per the germline V gene, CDR1 is MGHRA and CDR2 is YSYEKL. The CDR3 extends over 15 amino acids. The V end lost 1 base, the J end lost 2 bases, and 11 bases lay between the germline ends.

Points on this clone: Other nucleotide sequences in the sample specify the same CDR3. The chain joins TRBV30 to TRBJ2-5; D remains ambiguous. This CDR3 region has 12 residues. Germline assignment: CDR1 GTSNPN and CDR2 SVGIG (reference sequence). The ends were cut back, 5 bases at V and 2 bases at J, with 9 bases in the middle. The CDR3 coding sequence is TGTGCCTGGGGGTCTGCGCAAGAGACCCAGTACTTC. Its translation: CAWGSAQETQYF. Drawing the rest from reference TRBV30 and TRBJ2-5, the complete variable domain is SQTIHQWPATLVQPVGSPLSLECTVEGTSNPNLYWYRQAAGRGLQLLFYSVGIGQISSEVPQNLSASRPQDRQFILSSKKLLLSDSGFYLCAWGSAQETQYFGPGTRLLVL.

This clone was recorded only once. This rearrangement joins TRBV7-9 to TRBJ1-4; D gene uncertain. CDR3 length equals 15 residues. V lost 1 base and J 3 bases, leaving 9 bases between the germline ends. Germline CDR1 SEHNR, CDR2 FQNEAQ (reference sequence). CDR3 sequence reads: CASSLVEWANEKLFF. CDR3 sequence (DNA): TGTGCCAGCAGCTTAGTCGAATGGGCTAATGAAAAACTGTTTTTT.

This clone was found once. V usage is TRBV19 and J usage is TRBJ2-7; 9 positions agree with TRBD1. V shed 3 bases, J shed 2 bases, and the junction held 8 bases outside the gene matches. CDR3 length: 16 residues. Germline CDR1 is LNHDA and CDR2 is SQIVND (reference sequence). CDR3 protein: CASSMSPGQGAYEQYF. In DNA, the CDR3 is TGTGCCAGTAGTATGAGTCCGGGACAGGGAGCCTACGAGCAGTACTTC. Variable domain in full (rest from reference TRBV19 and TRBJ2-7): DGGITQSPKYLFRKEGQNVTLSCEQNLNHDAMYWYRQDPGQGLRLIYYSQIVNDFQKGDIAEGYSVSREKKESFPLTVTSAQKNPTAFYLCASSMSPGQGAYEQYFGPGTRLTVT.

This clone was found a few times. V and J are TRBV30 and TRBJ2-5; 7 nucleotides agree with TRBD2. The CDR3 spans 19 residues. V was clipped by 0 bases and J by 2 bases; unmatched bases: 18. Germline-derived CDR1 and CDR2 are GTSNPN and SVGIG (reference sequence). The CDR3 here is CAWSVHTGLSWRGQETQYF. The CDR3 coding sequence is TGTGCCTGGAGTGTACATACGGGGTTATCTTGGCGGGGGCAAGAGACCCAGTACTTC.

The DNA of the CDR3 is TGTGCCAGCTCACCACTAAAAGGGGACTACAATGAGCAGTTCTTC. Translation: CASSPLKGDYNEQFF. This sequence joins TRBV18 and TRBJ2-1; weak D call: TRBD1 (5 bases). Trimming removed 1 base from V and 3 bases from J, with 10 bases in between. The CDR3 extends over 15 amino acids. Germline V gene data show CDR1 as KGHSH and CDR2 as LQKENI.

V and J are TRBV30 and TRBJ2-2; D not resolved. Germline CDR1 reads GTSNPN; CDR2 reads SVGIG (reference sequence). The CDR3 runs to 15 residues. V dropped 5 bases and J dropped 1 base, with 14 bases sitting between them. CDR3 residues: CAWFIIKKNTGELFF. The DNA of the CDR3 is TGTGCCTGGTTTATAATAAAAAAGAACACCGGGGAGCTGTTTTTT.

The genes are TRBV18 and TRBJ1-6; D perhaps matches TRBD1 (5 bases). CDR1 and CDR2 (germline): KGHSH, LQKENI. The V end was cut by 3 bases, the J end by 0 bases, with 15 bases between. The CDR3 loop spans 18 amino acids. The CDR3: CASSPPGRPSSYNSPLHF. CDR3 in DNA: TGTGCCAGCTCACCGCCGGGACGTCCGAGCTCCTATAATTCACCCCTCCACTTT.

The chain links TRBV5-1 to TRBJ2-5; D is ambiguous. Trimming removed 0 bases at V and 5 bases at J, with 11 bases between. This CDR3 contains 14 residues. The germline V gene has CDR1 SGHRS and CDR2 YFSETQ. CDR3 sequence: CASSLGFEAETQYF. CDR3 sequence (DNA): TGCGCCAGCAGCTTGGGCTTTGAGGCGGAGACCCAGTACTTC.

V usage is TRBV28 and J usage is TRBJ1-5, with a possible D match to TRBD1 (6 bases). The germline V and J ends were trimmed by 8 bases and 2 bases, with 13 bases remaining between them. Per the germline V gene, CDR1 is MDHEN and CDR2 is SYDVKM. The CDR3 totals 14 residues. This chain's CDR3 is CASGGGRGNQPQHF. In DNA form, the CDR3 reads TGTGCCAGCGGGGGGGGCAGAGGCAATCAGCCCCAGCATTTT.

A remark on this clone: At the DNA level, this CDR3 is encoded by other sequences in the same sample as well. CDR3: CASSPPGQGANEQFF. In DNA form, the CDR3 reads TGTGCCAGCTCACCCCCGGGACAGGGGGCCAATGAGCAGTTCTTC. The gene calls are TRBV18 and TRBJ2-1; TRBD1 agrees at 12 bases. The CDR3 consists of 15 residues. Germline V gene sequence: CDR1 KGHSH, CDR2 LQKENI. V trimming: 3 bases; J trimming: 6 bases; junction bases outside the gene matches: 3.

A note on this clone: Other nucleotide sequences in the sample specify the same CDR3. The chain combines TRBV28 with TRBJ1-2; D not resolved. This CDR3 spans 13 amino acids. V lost 3 bases and J 0 bases, leaving 5 bases between the germline ends. In germline, CDR1 is MDHEN, CDR2 SYDVKM. The CDR3 nucleotides are TGTGCCAGCAGTTTGGGTGCTAACTATGGCTACACCTTC. It yields the protein CASSLGANYGYTF.

The chain links TRBV7-9 to TRBJ2-6; D remains unclear. CDR1 SEHNR and CDR2 FQNEAQ come from the germline V gene (reference sequence). Trimming shortened V by 2 bases and J by 0 bases, and 8 bases separated the two germline ends. The CDR3 length is 16 residues. The CDR3 reads CASSLWRPSGANVLTF. DNA of the CDR3: TGTGCCAGCAGCTTATGGAGACCCTCTGGGGCCAACGTCCTGACTTTC.

The chain is built from TRBV6-6 and TRBJ2-2, with 7 bases matching TRBD1. Looked up from germline, CDR1 is MNHNY and CDR2 is SVGAGI (reference sequence). The CDR3 is 15 residues long. V gave up 6 bases and J gave up 1 base; unmatched junction bases: 5. The CDR3 sequence: CASRPTGKNTGELFF. The CDR3 DNA reads TGTGCCAGCAGGCCGACAGGGAAGAACACCGGGGAGCTGTTTTTT.